The clone carrying this TCR beta chain was seen ten or more times. A second roughly 6 to 12 cycle PCR used barcoded and J-beta primers. TCRdb passed the 5' RACE reads through MiXCR, listing each CDR3 protein once. The sample contains around 870,000 distinct CDR3 sequences, 25% to 35% of which appear only once. The data originate from a study of blood T cells in healthy people across ages. Total RNA, at least 5 micrograms per sample, came from PBMCs. Sequenced: blood. The receptor was derived from an elderly woman in good health.

CDR3 sequence reads: CASSLSDNEQFF. The CDR3, as DNA: TGTGCCAGCAGCCTCTCTGACAATGAGCAGTTCTTC. V is TRBV6-2 or TRBV6-3 and J is TRBJ2-1; D uncertain. CDR3 length: 12 amino acids. Germline V lookup: CDR1 MNHEY, CDR2 SVGEGT. Trimming removed 6 bases at V and 5 bases at J, with 8 bases between.